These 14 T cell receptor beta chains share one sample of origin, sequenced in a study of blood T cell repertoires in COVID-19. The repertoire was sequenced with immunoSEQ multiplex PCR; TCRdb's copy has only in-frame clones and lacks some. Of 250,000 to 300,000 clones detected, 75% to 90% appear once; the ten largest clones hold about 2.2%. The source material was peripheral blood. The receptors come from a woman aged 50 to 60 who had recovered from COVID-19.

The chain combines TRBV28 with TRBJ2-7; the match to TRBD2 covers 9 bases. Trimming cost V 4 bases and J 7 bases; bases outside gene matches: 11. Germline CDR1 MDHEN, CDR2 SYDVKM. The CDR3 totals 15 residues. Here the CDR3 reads CASSSIAGVGGEQYF. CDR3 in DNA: TGTGCCAGCAGTTCCATAGCGGGAGTAGGCGGTGAGCAGTACTTC.

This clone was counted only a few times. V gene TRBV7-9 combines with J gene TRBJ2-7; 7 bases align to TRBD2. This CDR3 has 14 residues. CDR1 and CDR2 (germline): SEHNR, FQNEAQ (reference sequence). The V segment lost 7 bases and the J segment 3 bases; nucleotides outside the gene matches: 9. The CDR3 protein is CASTRGESGYEQYF. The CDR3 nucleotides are TGTGCCAGCACTCGGGGGGAGTCTGGCTACGAGCAGTACTTC.

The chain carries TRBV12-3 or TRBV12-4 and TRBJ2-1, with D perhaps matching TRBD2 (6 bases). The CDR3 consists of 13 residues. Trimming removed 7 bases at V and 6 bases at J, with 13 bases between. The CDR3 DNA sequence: TGTGCCAGCAACCGGGAGATTCCCAATGAGCAGTTCTTC. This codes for CASNREIPNEQFF.

CDR3 bases: TGCGCCAGCAGCTTGGTACTGACTAGCATGGGGACCCAGTACTTC. Residues: CASSLVLTSMGTQYF. This chain links TRBV5-1 with TRBJ2-5, with 7 bases identical to TRBD2. Germline V lookup: CDR1 SGHRS, CDR2 YFSETQ. The CDR3 is 15 residues long. Trimming cost V 0 bases and J 7 bases; bases outside gene matches: 9.

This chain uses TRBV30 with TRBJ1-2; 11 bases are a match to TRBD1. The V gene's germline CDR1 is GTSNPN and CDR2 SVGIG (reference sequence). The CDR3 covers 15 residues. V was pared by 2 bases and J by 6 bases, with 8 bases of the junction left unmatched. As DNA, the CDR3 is TGTGCCTGGAGTCGACGCCGGGACAGGGGGGATGGCTACACCTTC. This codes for CAWSRRRDRGDGYTF.

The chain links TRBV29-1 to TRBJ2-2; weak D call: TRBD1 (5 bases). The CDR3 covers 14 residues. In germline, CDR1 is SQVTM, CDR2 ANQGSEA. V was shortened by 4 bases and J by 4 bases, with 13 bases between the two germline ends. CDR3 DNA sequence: TGCAGCGTTGGGGGCCCCGGCCGCACCGGGGAGCTGTTTTTT. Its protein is CSVGGPGRTGELFF.

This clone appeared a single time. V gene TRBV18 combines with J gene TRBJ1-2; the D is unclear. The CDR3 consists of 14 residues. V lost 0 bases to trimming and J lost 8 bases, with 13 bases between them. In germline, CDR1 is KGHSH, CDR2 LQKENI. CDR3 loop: CASSPPWRDGGYTF. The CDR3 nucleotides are TGTGCCAGCTCACCACCGTGGAGGGATGGCGGCTACACCTTC.

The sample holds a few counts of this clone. CDR3 residues: CASSVGGGPSYGYTF. For the CDR3, the DNA is TGTGCCAGCAGCGTAGGAGGGGGACCTTCCTATGGCTACACCTTC. The chain links TRBV9 to TRBJ1-2; a weak D match, TRBD1 (6 bases). The CDR3 consists of 15 residues. Germline V gene sequence: CDR1 SGDLS, CDR2 YYNGEE. V was pared by 0 bases and J by 4 bases, with 13 bases between. Full variable domain (missing parts from reference TRBV9 and TRBJ1-2): DSGVTQTPKHLITATGQRVTLRCSPRSGDLSVYWYQQSLDQGLQFLIQYYNGEERAKGNILERFSAQQFPDLHSELNLSSLELGDSALYFCASSVGGGPSYGYTFGSGTRLTVV.

The CDR3: CASRSSGRGNEQYF. In nucleotides, the CDR3 is TGTGCCAGCAGATCTAGCGGGAGGGGTAACGAGCAGTACTTC. This chain connects TRBV28 to TRBJ2-7; TRBD2 aligns across 12 bases. Germline V gene data show CDR1 as MDHEN and CDR2 as SYDVKM. The CDR3 has 14 residues. V was clipped by 6 bases and J by 5 bases; unmatched bases: 5. The whole variable domain, filled in from reference TRBV28 and TRBJ2-7, reads DVKVTQSSRYLVKRTGEKVFLECVQDMDHENMFWYRQDPGLGLRLIYFSYDVKMKEKGDIPEGYSVSREKKERFSLILESASTNQTSMYLCASRSSGRGNEQYFGPGTRLTVT.

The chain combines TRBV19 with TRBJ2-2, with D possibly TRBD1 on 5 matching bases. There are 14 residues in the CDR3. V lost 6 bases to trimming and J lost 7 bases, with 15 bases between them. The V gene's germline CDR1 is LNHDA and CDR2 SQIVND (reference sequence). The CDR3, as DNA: TGTGCCAGTAGCAGGGATTTAAGGGGCGGGGAGCTGTTTTTT. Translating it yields CASSRDLRGGELFF. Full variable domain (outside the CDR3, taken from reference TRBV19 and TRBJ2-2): DGGITQSPKYLFRKEGQNVTLSCEQNLNHDAMYWYRQDPGQGLRLIYYSQIVNDFQKGDIAEGYSVSREKKESFPLTVTSAQKNPTAFYLCASSRDLRGGELFFGEGSRLTVL.

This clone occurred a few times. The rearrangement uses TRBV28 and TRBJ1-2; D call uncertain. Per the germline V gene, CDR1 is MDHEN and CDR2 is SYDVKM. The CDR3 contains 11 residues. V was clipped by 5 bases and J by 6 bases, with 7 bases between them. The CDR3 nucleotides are TGTGCCAGCAGTGCGGATGATGGCTACACCTTC. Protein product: CASSADDGYTF.

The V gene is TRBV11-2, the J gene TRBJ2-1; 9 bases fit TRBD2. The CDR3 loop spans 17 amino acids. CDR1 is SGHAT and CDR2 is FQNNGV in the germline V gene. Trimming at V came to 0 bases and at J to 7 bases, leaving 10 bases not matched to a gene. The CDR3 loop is CASSLDDRNSGGNEQFF. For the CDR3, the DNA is TGTGCCAGCAGCTTAGATGACAGGAATAGCGGGGGTAATGAGCAGTTCTTC.

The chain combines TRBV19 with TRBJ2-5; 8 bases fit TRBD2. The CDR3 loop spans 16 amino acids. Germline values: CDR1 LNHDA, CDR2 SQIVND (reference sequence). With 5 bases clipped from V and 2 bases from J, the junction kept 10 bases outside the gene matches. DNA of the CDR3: TGTGCCAGTAGTCGCGGGGTAGCGGGACTTCAAGAGACCCAGTACTTC. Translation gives CASSRGVAGLQETQYF.

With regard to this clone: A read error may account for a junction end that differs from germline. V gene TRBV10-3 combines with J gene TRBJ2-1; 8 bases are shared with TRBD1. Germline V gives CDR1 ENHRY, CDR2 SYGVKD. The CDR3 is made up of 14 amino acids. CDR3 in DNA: TGTGCCATCATGGGGGACAGGACCTACGATGAGCAGTTCTTC. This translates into CAIMGDRTYDEQFF.